The rows below give T cell receptor beta chains drawn from one sample of a study of shared clonotypes between healthy human individuals. TCRdb keeps only in-frame clones here, not all; method: immunoSEQ multiplex PCR. The sample holds approximately 510,000 clones, 79% seen once. The sample consisted of PBMCs. The receptors derive from a woman in her forties in good health. Some clones in this sample may be carry-over from other donors' samples. Each CDR3 is given without its conserved first and last residue.

cdr3_length j_call v_call cdr3_aa
12 TRBJ2-2 TRBV9 ASTREAVTGELF
11 TRBJ1-2 TRBV29-1 SVANPRDYGYT
14 TRBJ1-4 TRBV4-3 ASSPGVTGRNEKLF
13 TRBJ1-5 TRBV7-2 ASSFRQGVNQPQH
16 TRBJ2-2 TRBV7-7 ASSLVAGAAANTGELF
14 TRBJ2-1 TRBV7-2 ASRTGGLAGVNEQF
13 TRBJ2-3 TRBV30 AWSRVLGSTDTQY
13 TRBJ2-1 TRBV9 ASSLGLAGGDEQF
12 TRBJ1-5 TRBV30 AWSVAQGDQPQH
13 TRBJ1-1 TRBV19 ASNDRGWTNTEAF
14 TRBJ1-2 TRBV4-2 ASSPLGQWTDSIYT
11 TRBJ2-1 TRBV10-3 ATHKTEGNEQF
10 TRBJ2-7 TRBV16 ASSRGLYEQY
14 TRBJ1-1 TRBV7-9 ASSPSTQGLGAEAF
13 TRBJ1-5 TRBV28 ASRTGGGTSGPQH
12 TRBJ2-3 TRBV6-1 ASSVAGGVDTQY
16 TRBJ2-5 TRBV25-1 ASRINGERSSYQETQY
13 TRBJ2-5 TRBV4-1 ASSQPLGGRETQY
11 TRBJ1-2 TRBV28 ASSTTVGYGYT
12 TRBJ2-7 TRBV7-2 ASSTGLALGEQY
11 TRBJ2-1 TRBV4-2 ASSQEGSNEQF
11 TRBJ2-3 TRBV5-1 ASSFMDVDTQY
12 TRBJ2-7 TRBV19 ASSRREGSYEQY
11 TRBJ2-2 TRBV9 ASSFSPGEELF
11 TRBJ2-3 TRBV5-6 AAGRSTTDTQY
13 TRBJ2-5 TRBV7-2 ASTPLTWFQETQY
12 TRBJ2-7 TRBV28 ATSAPAFSYEQY
14 TRBJ1-2 TRBV15 ATSREAGAGGYVGT
12 TRBJ1-1 TRBV28 ASSSWTVNTEAF
14 TRBJ2-3 TRBV12-5 ASGFTGATRTDTQY
10 TRBJ2-2 TRBV7-3 ASSLSSGELF
13 TRBJ2-1 TRBV2 ASSEQVAGVDVQF